The next 25 T cell receptor beta chains were all read from a single sample in a study of T-cell reconstitution after alpha-beta-depleted transplantation in children (dated by TCRdb to the mid-2010s). Library construction relied on PCR. For sequencing, an Illumina HiSeq 2500 was employed. TCR libraries were prepared with molecular barcoding, using unique molecular identifiers to normalize TCRbeta repertoire quantification. TCRdb reran the public reads through fastp at Q25 and MiXCR, keeping productive beta chains. Merged by CDR3 protein, the rows form single entries marked with the most common genes and DNA. The sample profile shows under 150,000 distinct CDR3 sequences; roughly 9.7% of them were found once. The ten top clones hold 24% of the sample. What this sample's treatment or condition label stands for: allogeneic hematopoietic cell transplantation with graft depleted of TCRalphabeta T cells and CD19 B cells.

The sample in question was PBMCs, mostly from graft donor cells, obtained 180 days after TCRalphabeta/CD19-depleted stem cell transplant. These receptors were collected from a girl in the first two years of life who had a stem cell transplant for combined immunodeficiency, so the T cells may come from the graft donor.

The V gene is TRBV30, the J gene TRBJ2-5; D gene uncertain. The CDR3 has 15 residues. V gave up 2 bases and J gave up 0 bases, with 13 bases separating them. Germline V gene data show CDR1 as GTSNPN and CDR2 as SVGIG (reference sequence). Here the CDR3 reads CAWSSPRWDQETQYF. CDR3 in DNA: TGTGCCTGGAGTTCCCCTAGATGGGACCAAGAGACCCAGTACTTC.

This clonotype has just a few counts. The genes are TRBV20-1 and TRBJ2-5; D not certain. V lost 2 bases to trimming and J lost 2 bases, with 12 bases between them. CDR1 and CDR2 from the germline V gene are DFQATT and SNEGSKA (reference sequence). CDR3 size: 14 residues. Written as DNA, the CDR3 is TGCAGTGCTAGAAAACACGGCAGTCAAGAGACCCAGTACTTC. Protein: CSARKHGSQETQYF.

This clonotype was counted only a few times. V and J are TRBV29-1 and TRBJ1-4; D call uncertain. Germline V gives CDR1 SQVTM, CDR2 ANQGSEA. Trimming took 6 bases from V and 2 from J, leaving 10 bases between them. This CDR3 is built from 13 residues. The CDR3 sequence is CSVRTRTNEKLFF. In nucleotides, the CDR3 is TGCAGCGTCCGCACAAGGACTAATGAAAAACTGTTTTTT.

The sample holds a few counts of this clonotype. V usage is TRBV29-1 and J usage is TRBJ2-7; perhaps TRBD2 as D (6 bases). The germline V gene encodes CDR1 SQVTM and CDR2 ANQGSEA. The V end lost 6 bases, the J end lost 0 bases, and 15 bases lay between the germline ends. The CDR3 consists of 14 residues. CDR3 DNA: TGCAGCGTCCGAGGGGACGGGAGCTCCTACGAGCAGTACTTC. It translates to CSVRGDGSSYEQYF.

This clonotype was seen only a few times. The chain uses TRBV29-1 and TRBJ2-7; TRBD2 agrees at 10 bases. Germline lookup yields CDR1 SQVTM and CDR2 ANQGSEA. This CDR3 contains 13 residues. V shed 6 bases, J shed 0 bases, and the junction held 2 bases outside the gene matches. CDR3 residues: CSVGLAVSYEQYF. The CDR3 nucleotides are TGCAGCGTAGGACTAGCGGTCTCCTACGAGCAGTACTTC.

V and J are TRBV7-8 and TRBJ2-5; 7 nucleotides agree with TRBD2. V lost 5 bases to trimming and J lost 4 bases; unmatched junction nucleotides: 10. The CDR3 consists of 15 residues. CDR1 is SGHVS and CDR2 is FQNEAQ in the germline V gene. CDR3 bases: TGTGCCAGCAGCAGGCGGGACTACCCCGGAGAGACCCAGTACTTC. Its translation is CASSRRDYPGETQYF.

A few counts support this clonotype. The chain couples TRBV6-1 to TRBJ1-2, with D tentatively TRBD1 (5 bases). Germline loops: CDR1 MNHNS, CDR2 SASEGT. The CDR3 has 15 amino acids. Trimming shortened V by 6 bases and J by 3 bases, and 17 bases separated the two germline ends. This CDR3 is CASRQMGRIDYGYTF. The CDR3 DNA sequence: TGTGCCAGCAGGCAAATGGGACGGATTGACTATGGCTACACCTTC.

The sample holds a few counts of this clonotype. This chain joins TRBV6-5 and TRBJ2-7; tentative D call: TRBD1 (6 bases). This CDR3 has 16 residues. V was trimmed by 0 bases and J by 2 bases, leaving 14 bases between them. Germline CDR1 and CDR2: MNHEY and SVGAGI. CDR3 residues: CASSYSLRTEPYEQYF. DNA of the CDR3: TGTGCCAGCAGTTACTCCCTCCGGACAGAGCCCTACGAGCAGTACTTC.

This chain connects TRBV11-2 to TRBJ2-7; TRBD1 is a possible D gene (6 bases). The germline V gene encodes CDR1 SGHAT and CDR2 FQNNGV. The V end was cut by 8 bases, the J end by 3 bases, with 17 bases between. The CDR3 sequence is 14 residues long. The CDR3 reads CASSSQGPVYEQYF. The DNA for the CDR3 is TGTGCCAGCTCCTCCCAGGGGCCGGTCTACGAGCAGTACTTC.

This clonotype has only a few counts. The rearrangement uses TRBV20-1 and TRBJ1-5, with D unresolved. Germline V gene sequence: CDR1 DFQATT, CDR2 SNEGSKA (reference sequence). The CDR3 runs to 15 residues. V shed 1 base and J shed 0 bases, with 10 bases lying between them. CDR3 nucleotides: TGCAGTGCTAGAGCCTCTTTATATAGCAATCAGCCCCAGCATTTT. Its protein is CSARASLYSNQPQHF.

In this sample, this clonotype turned up a few times. The V gene is TRBV7-9, the J gene TRBJ2-7; D not resolved. Per germline, CDR1 SEHNR and CDR2 FQNEAQ (reference sequence). CDR3 size: 12 residues. The germline V and J ends were trimmed by 5 bases and 2 bases, with 7 bases remaining between them. Here the CDR3 reads CASSLGTYEQYF. In DNA, the CDR3 is TGTGCCAGCAGCCTAGGGACCTACGAGCAGTACTTC.

Remarks on this clonotype: This may be a read error, as it is one base from a much larger clone. The chain couples TRBV29-1 to TRBJ2-1; 8 bases agree with TRBD1. The V gene end was trimmed by 7 bases and the J gene end by 9 bases; junction bases not matched to a gene: 8. The CDR3 loop spans 12 amino acids. CDR1 and CDR2 from the germline V gene are SQVTM and ANQGSEA. The CDR3 region has the DNA TGCAGCGCTACGACAGGGGTGGGTGAGCAGTTCTTC. Its protein is CSATTGVGEQFF.

This chain links TRBV20-1 with TRBJ1-1, with D tentatively TRBD1 (6 bases). V dropped 6 bases and J dropped 10 bases, with 21 bases sitting between them. CDR3 size: 13 residues. Germline loops: CDR1 DFQATT, CDR2 SNEGSKA (reference sequence). CDR3 residues: CSATFPGAGRAFF. The CDR3 DNA sequence: TGCAGTGCAACCTTTCCAGGGGCGGGGAGAGCTTTCTTT.

V is TRBV9 and J is TRBJ1-2; D not certain. The germline V gene encodes CDR1 SGDLS and CDR2 YYNGEE. The CDR3 has 13 residues. Between the trimmed V and J ends, which lost 2 bases and 0 bases, there was a span of 5 bases. The CDR3 here is CASSVGTNYGYTF. CDR3 nucleotide sequence: TGTGCCAGCAGCGTCGGAACTAACTATGGCTACACCTTC. Supplemented by reference TRBV9 and TRBJ1-2, the full variable domain reads DSGVTQTPKHLITATGQRVTLRCSPRSGDLSVYWYQQSLDQGLQFLIQYYNGEERAKGNILERFSAQQFPDLHSELNLSSLELGDSALYFCASSVGTNYGYTFGSGTRLTVV.

This clonotype appeared a few times. This chain links TRBV10-3 with TRBJ1-6, with 7 bases matching TRBD1. V lost 7 bases to trimming and J lost 7 bases; unmatched junction nucleotides: 4. CDR1 and CDR2 from the germline V gene are ENHRY and SYGVKD. This CDR3 comprises 13 residues. CDR3 loop: CAITQDRNSPLHF. CDR3 nucleotides: TGTGCCATCACCCAGGACAGGAATTCACCCCTCCACTTT.

Ten or more counts support this clonotype. The chain has TRBV18 and TRBJ1-4; 9 nucleotides agree with TRBD1. This CDR3 spans 19 amino acids. Trimming took 2 bases from V and 4 from J; bases not matched to a gene: 14. Germline-derived CDR1 and CDR2 are KGHSH and LQKENI. The CDR3 sequence is CASSPVTGGLHSLNEKLFF. Here the CDR3 DNA reads TGTGCCAGCTCACCAGTAACAGGGGGCCTTCACTCGCTTAATGAAAAACTGTTTTTT.

This clonotype showed up many times. This chain links TRBV20-1 with TRBJ2-3; D is possibly TRBD2 (6 bases). Deletions cut 0 bases from V and 0 bases from J, with 16 bases between. The CDR3 covers 17 residues. Germline assignment: CDR1 DFQATT and CDR2 SNEGSKA (reference sequence). The CDR3 DNA reads TGCAGTGCTAGAGATCTGCGGGACCCTTCTAGCACAGATACGCAGTATTTT. This gives the protein CSARDLRDPSSTDTQYF.

This chain connects TRBV28 to TRBJ2-3; D remains ambiguous. This CDR3 contains 15 residues. Trimming left V 6 bases short and J 2 bases short, with 15 bases between. Germline V gene sequence: CDR1 MDHEN, CDR2 SYDVKM. CDR3 amino acids: CASSLTRPTTDTQYF. DNA of the CDR3: TGTGCCAGCAGCCTTACGAGGCCTACCACAGATACGCAGTATTTT. The variable domain in full, with the rest retrieved from reference TRBV28 and TRBJ2-3, is DVKVTQSSRYLVKRTGEKVFLECVQDMDHENMFWYRQDPGLGLRLIYFSYDVKMKEKGDIPEGYSVSREKKERFSLILESASTNQTSMYLCASSLTRPTTDTQYFGPGTRLTVL.

The gene calls are TRBV11-2 and TRBJ2-7; TRBD1 matches at 9 bases. The CDR3 has 15 residues. With V trimmed by 2 bases and J by 1 base, 3 bases remained unmatched. Germline V gene lookup returns CDR1 SGHAT and CDR2 FQNNGV. The CDR3 reads CASSLRQGGSYEQYF. CDR3 coding DNA: TGTGCCAGCAGCTTACGACAGGGGGGTTCCTACGAGCAGTACTTC. The entire variable domain, with the rest obtained from reference TRBV11-2 and TRBJ2-7, is as follows: EAGVAQSPRYKIIEKRQSVAFWCNPISGHATLYWYQQILGQGPKLLIQFQNNGVVDDSQLPKDRFSAERLKGVDSTLKIQPAKLEDSAVYLCASSLRQGGSYEQYFGPGTRLTVT.

This clonotype came up a few times. This rearrangement joins TRBV5-6 to TRBJ2-7; D call uncertain. Germline V lookup: CDR1 SGHDT, CDR2 YYEEEE. The CDR3 sequence is 14 residues long. V lost 2 bases and J 0 bases, leaving 9 bases between the germline ends. CDR3 bases: TGTGCCAGCAGCTTAGGCAGGCACTCCTACGAGCAGTACTTC. This codes for CASSLGRHSYEQYF.

The V and J genes are TRBV5-1 and TRBJ2-5; 8 bases are shared with TRBD2. With 0 bases clipped from V and 4 bases from J, the junction kept 11 bases outside the gene matches. Germline V gene lookup returns CDR1 SGHRS and CDR2 YFSETQ. This CDR3 is built from 17 residues. The CDR3 spells CASSLAGSGGRGETQYF. In nucleotides, the CDR3 is TGCGCCAGCAGCTTGGCCGGGAGCGGGGGTCGGGGAGAGACCCAGTACTTC. Full variable domain (remainder filled in from reference TRBV5-1 and TRBJ2-5): KAGVTQTPRYLIKTRGQQVTLSCSPISGHRSVSWYQQTPGQGLQFLFEYFSETQRNKGNFPGRFSGRQFSNSRSEMNVSTLELGDSALYLCASSLAGSGGRGETQYFGPGTRLLVL.

The V call is TRBV20-1, the J call TRBJ2-7, with 7 bases identical to TRBD1. Per the germline V gene, CDR1 is DFQATT and CDR2 is SNEGSKA (reference sequence). The CDR3 covers 12 residues. V dropped 7 bases and J dropped 2; count of bases not matched to a gene: 5. The CDR3 is CSVSGGTYEQYF. The DNA for the CDR3 is TGCAGTGTTTCAGGGGGAACCTACGAGCAGTACTTC.

This sequence joins TRBV7-8 and TRBJ2-1, with 7 bases identical to TRBD1. CDR1 and CDR2 (germline): SGHVS, FQNEAQ. The CDR3 runs to 19 residues. J gave up 0 bases and V 5 bases, and 16 bases lay outside the gene matches. The CDR3 reads CASSTPRQGSFSSYNEQFF. The CDR3 DNA follows: TGTGCCAGCAGCACCCCACGACAGGGTTCTTTTAGCTCCTACAATGAGCAGTTCTTC.

This clonotype has a handful of counts. The rearrangement uses TRBV5-1 and TRBJ2-5; TRBD2 agrees at 13 bases. This CDR3 has 15 residues. V lost 3 bases, J lost 4 bases, and 3 bases stayed unmatched. Germline V gene data show CDR1 as SGHRS and CDR2 as YFSETQ. The CDR3 sequence: CASSSGLAGRETQYF. CDR3 nucleotides: TGCGCCAGCAGCTCGGGACTAGCGGGGCGAGAGACCCAGTACTTC.

This clonotype has ten or more counts. J is TRBJ2-4 and V is TRBV12-3 or TRBV12-4; TRBD2 matches 9 bases. J gave up 2 bases and V 3 bases, and 8 bases lay outside the gene matches. CDR3 size: 17 residues. The CDR3 protein is CASSFRGASGTKNIQYF. The CDR3 nucleotides are TGTGCCAGCAGTTTTAGGGGGGCTAGCGGGACCAAAAACATTCAGTACTTC.